This TCR beta chain came from a study of T cell responses to AZD1222 COVID-19 vaccine. V lost 6 bases to trimming and J lost 0 bases, with 12 bases between them. Germline V gene data show CDR1 as SGHTA and CDR2 as FQGTGA. The CDR3 runs 15 residues. Data came from immunoSEQ multiplex PCR; TCRdb stores just in-frame clones and leaves some out. The table has roughly 190,000 clones, roughly 88% seen once. This TCR was sampled from an adult in good health. Sequencing used peripheral blood, obtained on day 0 of AZD1222 vaccination. The J gene is TRBJ2-1, the V gene TRBV7-3; possibly TRBD2 for D (6 bases). The CDR3 bases are TGTGCCAGCAGTACAGCGGGTACCTCCTACAATGAGCAGTTCTTC. This gives the protein CASSTAGTSYNEQFF.